This note documents a single T cell receptor beta chain sequence. Its specificity is not known. TCRdb reprocessed the RT-PCR reads via MiXCR and lists one record per CDR3 protein. The sample holds some 850,000 distinct CDR3 sequences; around a sixth are singletons and the top ten take approximately 11%. This sample is drawn from a study of response to subunit inactivated influenza vaccine. Study outcomes and limitations: Few new T cells, the authors suggested, are recruited by each seasonal influenza vaccination.

Germline CDR1 DFQATT, CDR2 SNEGSKA (reference sequence). The junction had 11 bases not matched to a gene; V was cut back by 6 bases and J by 3 bases. CDR3 length: 14 residues. The sequences come from PBMCs from blood, collected around 5 days after vaccination. This receptor was obtained from a man aged 50 to 60 who received an inactivated influenza vaccine. This chain uses TRBV20-1 with TRBJ2-7, with 7 nucleotides matching TRBD1. The CDR3 sequence: CSAQVGTVGYEQYF. DNA for the CDR3: TGCAGTGCCCAGGTCGGGACAGTTGGCTACGAGCAGTACTTC.